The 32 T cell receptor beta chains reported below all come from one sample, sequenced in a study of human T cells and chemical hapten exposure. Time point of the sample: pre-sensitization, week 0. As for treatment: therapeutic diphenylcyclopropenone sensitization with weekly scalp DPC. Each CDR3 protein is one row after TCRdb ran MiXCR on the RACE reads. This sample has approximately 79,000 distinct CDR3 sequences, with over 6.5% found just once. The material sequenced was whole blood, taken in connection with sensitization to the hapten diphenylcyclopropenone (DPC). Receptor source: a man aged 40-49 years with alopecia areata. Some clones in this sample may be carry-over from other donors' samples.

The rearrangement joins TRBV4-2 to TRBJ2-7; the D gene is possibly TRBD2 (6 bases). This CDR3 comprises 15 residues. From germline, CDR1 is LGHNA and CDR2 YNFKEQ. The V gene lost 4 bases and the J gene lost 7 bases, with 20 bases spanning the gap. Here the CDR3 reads CASSPGGTGAVEQYF. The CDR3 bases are TGTGCCAGCAGCCCAGGCGGGACGGGAGCTGTGGAGCAGTACTTC.

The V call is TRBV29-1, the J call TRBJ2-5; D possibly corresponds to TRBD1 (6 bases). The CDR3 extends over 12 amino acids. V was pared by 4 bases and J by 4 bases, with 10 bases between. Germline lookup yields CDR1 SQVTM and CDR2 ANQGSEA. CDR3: CSVVRGSETQYF. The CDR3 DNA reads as TGCAGCGTTGTCAGGGGTTCAGAGACCCAGTACTTC.

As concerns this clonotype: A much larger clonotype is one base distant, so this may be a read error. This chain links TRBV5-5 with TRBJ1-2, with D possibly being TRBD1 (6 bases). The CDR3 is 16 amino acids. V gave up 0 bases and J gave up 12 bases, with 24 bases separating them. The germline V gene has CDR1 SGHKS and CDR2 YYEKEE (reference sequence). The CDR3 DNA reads TGTGCCAGCAGCTTGGAACAGGGATTCGCTGTACCCGGCCACACCTTC. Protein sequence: CASSLEQGFAVPGHTF.

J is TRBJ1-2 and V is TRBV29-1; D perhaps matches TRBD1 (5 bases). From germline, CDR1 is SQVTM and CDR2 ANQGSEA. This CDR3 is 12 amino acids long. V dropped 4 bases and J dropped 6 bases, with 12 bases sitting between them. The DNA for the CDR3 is TGCAGCGTTGGTGGGGCGATTAATGGCTACACCTTC. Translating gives CSVGGAINGYTF.

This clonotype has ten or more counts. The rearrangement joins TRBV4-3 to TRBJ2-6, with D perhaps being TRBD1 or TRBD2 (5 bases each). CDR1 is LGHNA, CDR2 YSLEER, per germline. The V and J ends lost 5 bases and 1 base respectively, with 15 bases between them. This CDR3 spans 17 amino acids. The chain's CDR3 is CASSGGQELSGANVLTF. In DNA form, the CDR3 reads TGCGCCAGCAGCGGAGGACAAGAGTTGTCTGGGGCCAACGTCCTGACTTTC.

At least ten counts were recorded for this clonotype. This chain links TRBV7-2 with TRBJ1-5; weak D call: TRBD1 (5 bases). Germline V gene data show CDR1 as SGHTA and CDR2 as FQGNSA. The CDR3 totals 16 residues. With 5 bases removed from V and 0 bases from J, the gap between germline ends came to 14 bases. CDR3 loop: CASSRDSQYSNQPQHF. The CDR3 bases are TGTGCCAGCAGCAGGGACTCGCAATATAGCAATCAGCCCCAGCATTTT.

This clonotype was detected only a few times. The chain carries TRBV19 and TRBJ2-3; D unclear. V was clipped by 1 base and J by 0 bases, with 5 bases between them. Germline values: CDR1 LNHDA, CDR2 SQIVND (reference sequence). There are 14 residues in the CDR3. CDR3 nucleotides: TGTGCCAGTAGTATAGCCGCTAGCACAGATACGCAGTATTTT. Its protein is CASSIAASTDTQYF.

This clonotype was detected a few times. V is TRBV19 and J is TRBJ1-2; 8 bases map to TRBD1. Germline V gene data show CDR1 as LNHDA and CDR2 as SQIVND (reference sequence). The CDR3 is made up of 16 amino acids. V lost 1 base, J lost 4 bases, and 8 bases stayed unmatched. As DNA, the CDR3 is TGTGCCAGTAGTATAGCGGGGACAGGTGGATTCTATGGCTACACCTTC. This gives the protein CASSIAGTGGFYGYTF.

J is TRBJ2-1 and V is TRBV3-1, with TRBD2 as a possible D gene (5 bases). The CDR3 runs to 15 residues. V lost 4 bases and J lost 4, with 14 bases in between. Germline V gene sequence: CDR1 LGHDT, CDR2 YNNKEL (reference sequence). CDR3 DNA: TGTGCCAGCAGCCGCTTTAGGGAGCAATACAATGAGCAGTTCTTC. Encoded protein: CASSRFREQYNEQFF.

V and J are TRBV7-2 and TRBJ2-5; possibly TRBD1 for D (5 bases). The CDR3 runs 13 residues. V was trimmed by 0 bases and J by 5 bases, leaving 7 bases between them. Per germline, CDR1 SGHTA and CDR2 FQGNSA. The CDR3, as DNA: TGTGCCAGCAGCTTAGCGGGGCGGGAGACCCAGTACTTC. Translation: CASSLAGRETQYF.

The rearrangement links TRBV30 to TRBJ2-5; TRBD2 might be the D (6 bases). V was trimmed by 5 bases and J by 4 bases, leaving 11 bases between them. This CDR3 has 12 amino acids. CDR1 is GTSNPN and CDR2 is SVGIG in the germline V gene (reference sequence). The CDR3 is CAWGGFRETQYF. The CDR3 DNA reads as TGTGCCTGGGGGGGGTTCCGAGAGACCCAGTACTTC.

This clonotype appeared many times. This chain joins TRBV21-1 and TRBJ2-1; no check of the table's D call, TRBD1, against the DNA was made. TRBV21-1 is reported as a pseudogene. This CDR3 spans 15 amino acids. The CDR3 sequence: CASSKGRDSYNEQFF. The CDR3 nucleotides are TGTGCCAGCAGCAAGGGACGGGACTCCTACAATGAGCAGTTCTTC.

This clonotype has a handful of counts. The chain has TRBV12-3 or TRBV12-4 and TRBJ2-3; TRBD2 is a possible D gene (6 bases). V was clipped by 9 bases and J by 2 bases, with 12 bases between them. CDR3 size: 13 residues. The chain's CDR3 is CASARENTDTQYF. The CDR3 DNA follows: TGTGCCAGTGCTCGGGAGAACACAGATACGCAGTATTTT.

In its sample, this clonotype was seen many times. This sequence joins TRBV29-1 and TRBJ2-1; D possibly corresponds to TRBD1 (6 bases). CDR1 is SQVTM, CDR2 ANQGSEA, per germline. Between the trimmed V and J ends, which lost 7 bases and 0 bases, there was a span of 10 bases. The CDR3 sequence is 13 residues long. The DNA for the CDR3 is TGCAGCGGAGGACAGAGCTCCTACAATGAGCAGTTCTTC. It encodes CSGGQSSYNEQFF.

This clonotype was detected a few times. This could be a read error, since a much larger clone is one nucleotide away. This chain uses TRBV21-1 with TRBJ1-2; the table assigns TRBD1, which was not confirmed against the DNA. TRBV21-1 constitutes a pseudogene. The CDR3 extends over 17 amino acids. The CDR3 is CASSKSKTGQGPCGYTF. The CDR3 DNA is TGTGCCAGCAGCAAATCAAAAACGGGACAGGGGCCTTGTGGCTACACCTTC.

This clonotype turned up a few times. Here the CDR3 DNA reads TGTGCCACCAGCAGAGAGGGAGCGGGAGAGGGCACAGATACGCAGTATTTT. It codes for CATSREGAGEGTDTQYF. This rearrangement joins TRBV15 to TRBJ2-3; TRBD2 matches 8 bases. This CDR3 is 17 amino acids long. The V gene end was trimmed by 0 bases and the J gene end by 1 base; junction bases not matched to a gene: 6. Looked up from germline, CDR1 is LNHNV and CDR2 is YYDKDF (reference sequence).

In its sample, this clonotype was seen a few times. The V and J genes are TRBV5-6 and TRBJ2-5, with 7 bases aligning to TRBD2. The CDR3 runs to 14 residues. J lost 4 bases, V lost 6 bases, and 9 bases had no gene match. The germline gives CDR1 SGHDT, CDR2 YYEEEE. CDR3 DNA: TGTGCCAGCATCGAGGGGACTATAGGAGAGACCCAGTACTTC. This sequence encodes CASIEGTIGETQYF.

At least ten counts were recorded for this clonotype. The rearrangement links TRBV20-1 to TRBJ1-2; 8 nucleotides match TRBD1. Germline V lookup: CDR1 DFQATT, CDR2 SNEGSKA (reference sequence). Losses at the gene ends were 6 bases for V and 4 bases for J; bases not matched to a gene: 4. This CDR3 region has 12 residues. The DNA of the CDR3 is TGCAGTGCAACGGACAGGGCCTATGGCTACACCTTC. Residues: CSATDRAYGYTF.

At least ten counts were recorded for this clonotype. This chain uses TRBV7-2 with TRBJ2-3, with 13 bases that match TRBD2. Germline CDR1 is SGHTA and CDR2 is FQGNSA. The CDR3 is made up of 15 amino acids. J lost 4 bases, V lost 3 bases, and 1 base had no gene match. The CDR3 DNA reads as TGTGCCAGCAGCTTGGGACTAGCGGGATCAGATACGCAGTATTTT. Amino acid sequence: CASSLGLAGSDTQYF.

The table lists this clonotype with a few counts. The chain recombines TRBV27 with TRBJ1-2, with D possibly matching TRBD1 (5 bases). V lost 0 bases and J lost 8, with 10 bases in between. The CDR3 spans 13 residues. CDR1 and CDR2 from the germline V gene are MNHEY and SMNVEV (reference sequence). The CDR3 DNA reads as TGTGCCAGCAGTTTATCAGGGGTCGGGGGCTACACCTTC. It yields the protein CASSLSGVGGYTF.

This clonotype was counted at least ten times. The CDR3 DNA is TGTGCCAGCAGACGGGATCTGGAGAACACTGAAGCTTTCTTT. Its protein product is CASRRDLENTEAFF. This chain links TRBV6-2 or TRBV6-3 with TRBJ1-1; no firm D call. The CDR3 totals 14 residues. V was trimmed by 6 bases and J by 1 base, leaving 12 bases between them. Germline V gene sequence: CDR1 MNHEY, CDR2 SVGEGT.

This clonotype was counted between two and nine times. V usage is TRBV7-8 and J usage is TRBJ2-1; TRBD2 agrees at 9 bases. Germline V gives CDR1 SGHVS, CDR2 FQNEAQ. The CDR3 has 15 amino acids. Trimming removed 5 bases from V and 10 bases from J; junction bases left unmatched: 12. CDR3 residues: CASSPRVAGVLEQFF. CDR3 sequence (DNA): TGTGCCAGCAGCCCCCGGGTAGCGGGAGTGCTCGAGCAGTTCTTC.

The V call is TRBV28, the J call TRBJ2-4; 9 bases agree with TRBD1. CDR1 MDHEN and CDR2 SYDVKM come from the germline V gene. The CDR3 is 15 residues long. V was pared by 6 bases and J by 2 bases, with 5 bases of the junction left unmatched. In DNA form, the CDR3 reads TGTGCCAGCAGCTCACAGGGGGCATCCAAAAACATTCAGTACTTC. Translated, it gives CASSSQGASKNIQYF.

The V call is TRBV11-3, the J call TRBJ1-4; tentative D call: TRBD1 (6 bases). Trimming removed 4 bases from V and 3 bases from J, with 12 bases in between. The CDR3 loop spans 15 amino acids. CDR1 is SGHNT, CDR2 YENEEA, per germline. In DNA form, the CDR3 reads TGTGCCAGCAGCTACAGGGATTCGGCTAATGAAAAACTGTTTTTT. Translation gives CASSYRDSANEKLFF.

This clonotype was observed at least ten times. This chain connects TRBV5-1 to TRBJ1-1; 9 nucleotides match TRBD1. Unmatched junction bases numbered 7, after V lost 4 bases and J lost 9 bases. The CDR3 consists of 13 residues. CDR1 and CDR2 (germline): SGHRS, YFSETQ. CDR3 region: CASSQEGQGKAFF. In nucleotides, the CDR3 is TGCGCCAGCAGCCAAGAGGGACAGGGAAAAGCTTTCTTT.

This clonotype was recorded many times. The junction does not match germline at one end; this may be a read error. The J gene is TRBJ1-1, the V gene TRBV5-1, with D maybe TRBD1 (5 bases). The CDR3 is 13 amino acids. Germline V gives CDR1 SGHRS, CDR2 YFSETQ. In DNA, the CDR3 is TGCGCCAGCAGCTTCGATTCCGGGACGAATAGCGTATTC. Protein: CASSFDSGTNSVF.

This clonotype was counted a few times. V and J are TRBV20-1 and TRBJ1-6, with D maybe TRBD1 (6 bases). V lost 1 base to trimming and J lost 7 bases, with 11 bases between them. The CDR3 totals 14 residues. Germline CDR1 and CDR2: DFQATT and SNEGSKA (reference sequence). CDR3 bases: TGCAGTGCTAGAGTCGGGACACCCAATTCACCCCTCCACTTT. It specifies CSARVGTPNSPLHF.

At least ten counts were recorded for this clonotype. CDR3 DNA sequence: TGTGCCAGCAGTTACTCGCCGGTCCCCGGGGAGCTGTTTTTT. Protein: CASSYSPVPGELFF. V gene TRBV6-2 or TRBV6-3 combines with J gene TRBJ2-2; unclear D gene. Germline values: CDR1 MNHEY, CDR2 SVGEGT. CDR3 length: 14 residues. Trimming removed 0 bases at V and 6 bases at J, with 8 bases between.

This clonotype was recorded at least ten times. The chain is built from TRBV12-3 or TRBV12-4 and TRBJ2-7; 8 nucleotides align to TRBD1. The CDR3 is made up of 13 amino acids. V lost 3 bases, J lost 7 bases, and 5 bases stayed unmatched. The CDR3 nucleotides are TGTGCCAGCAGTTTTGGACAGGGCCTTGAGCAGTACTTC. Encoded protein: CASSFGQGLEQYF.

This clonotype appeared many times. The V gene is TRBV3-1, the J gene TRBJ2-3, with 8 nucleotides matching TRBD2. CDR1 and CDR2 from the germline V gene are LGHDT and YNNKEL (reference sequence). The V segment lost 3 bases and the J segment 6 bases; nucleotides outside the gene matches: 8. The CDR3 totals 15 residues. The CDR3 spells CASSHPLASGDTQYF. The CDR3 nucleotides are TGTGCCAGCAGCCACCCCCTGGCTAGCGGGGATACGCAGTATTTT.

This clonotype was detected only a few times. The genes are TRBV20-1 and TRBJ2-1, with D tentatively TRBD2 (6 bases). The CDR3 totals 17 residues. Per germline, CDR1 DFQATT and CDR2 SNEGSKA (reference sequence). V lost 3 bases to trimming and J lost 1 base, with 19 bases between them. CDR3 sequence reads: CSARVQSGQTSYNEQFF. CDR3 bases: TGCAGTGCTAGGGTTCAGAGCGGGCAAACGTCCTACAATGAGCAGTTCTTC.

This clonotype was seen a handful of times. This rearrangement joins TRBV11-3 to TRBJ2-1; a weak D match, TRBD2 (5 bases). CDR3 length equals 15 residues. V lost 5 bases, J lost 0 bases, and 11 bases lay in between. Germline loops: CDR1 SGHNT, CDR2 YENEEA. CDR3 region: CASSLTGSSYNEQFF. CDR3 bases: TGTGCCAGCAGCCTGACGGGGAGCTCCTACAATGAGCAGTTCTTC.